Below, 14 T cell receptor beta chains from the same sample are listed, as sequenced in a study of T cell changes during pregnancy in multiple sclerosis. Sequencing was performed with immunoSEQ multiplex PCR; in TCRdb, only in-frame clones are kept and a portion is missing. Of under 55,000 clones in the sample, 91% were seen once. The input for sequencing was CD8+ T cells from peripheral blood mononuclear cells, taken after pregnancy. The receptors stem from a female donor with multiple sclerosis, enrolled in a pregnancy study.

The chain has TRBV2 and TRBJ1-1; D gene uncertain. This CDR3 region has 16 residues. Trimming pared 2 bases from V and 0 bases from J, leaving 13 bases between. Germline values: CDR1 SNHLY, CDR2 FYNNEI. The CDR3 DNA reads as TGTGCCAGCAGTGAACCCGAGACAAACATGAACACTGAAGCTTTCTTT. Residues: CASSEPETNMNTEAFF.

In DNA, the CDR3 is TGTGCCTGGGGACAGGGGGACGAGCAGTACTTC. Translated: CAWGQGDEQYF. The rearrangement uses TRBV30 and TRBJ2-5, with 10 positions matching TRBD1. The end of the DNA fits TRBJ2-7 better, so the J call may be wrong. CDR3 size: 11 residues. Germline CDR1 GTSNPN, CDR2 SVGIG (reference sequence).

CDR3 sequence: CASSTGVGTVYEQYF. CDR3 nucleotides: TGTGCCAGCAGCACGGGGGTGGGGACAGTCTACGAGCAGTACTTC. V is TRBV5-5 and J is TRBJ2-7; perhaps TRBD1 as D (7 bases). Per germline, CDR1 SGHKS and CDR2 YYEKEE (reference sequence). Trimming stripped 4 bases from V and 3 bases from J, with 17 bases between. The CDR3 is 15 amino acids.

The chain recombines TRBV6-1 with TRBJ2-2, with 7 bases that match TRBD2. With V trimmed by 2 bases and J by 1 base, 1 base remained unmatched. The CDR3 totals 15 residues. Per germline, CDR1 MNHNS and CDR2 SASEGT. The CDR3 nucleotides are TGTGCCAGCAGTGAACTAGCGGTGAACACCGGGGAGCTGTTTTTT. Translated: CASSELAVNTGELFF.

This clone is labeled as medium-sized. This rearrangement joins TRBV5-1 to TRBJ2-7, with D tentatively TRBD2 (6 bases). Germline values: CDR1 SGHRS, CDR2 YFSETQ. This CDR3 contains 17 residues. V dropped 1 base and J dropped 4 bases, with 21 bases sitting between them. The CDR3 here is CASSLLPLKGGEYEQYF. The CDR3 nucleotides read TGCGCCAGCAGCTTGTTACCCCTCAAGGGCGGGGAATACGAGCAGTACTTC.

The chain carries TRBV7-3 and TRBJ2-1; tentatively, D is TRBD1 (5 bases). Germline CDR1 and CDR2: SGHTA and FQGTGA. Trimming left V 5 bases short and J 4 bases short, with 9 bases between. The CDR3 is 13 residues long. This chain's CDR3 is CASSLDSYNEQFF. In DNA form, the CDR3 reads TGTGCCAGCAGCCTCGACAGTTACAATGAGCAGTTCTTC.

J is TRBJ2-3 and V is TRBV5-1; possibly TRBD2 for D (7 bases). The CDR3 length is 15 residues. Germline loops: CDR1 SGHRS, CDR2 YFSETQ. Trimming stripped 4 bases from V and 0 bases from J, with 12 bases between. This CDR3 reads CASSLAGASTDTQYF. The CDR3, as DNA: TGCGCCAGCAGCCTCGCGGGGGCTAGCACAGATACGCAGTATTTT.

V usage is TRBV2 and J usage is TRBJ2-3; possible D gene TRBD1, 5 bases. The CDR3 runs to 15 residues. Germline lookup yields CDR1 SNHLY and CDR2 FYNNEI. V dropped 5 bases and J dropped 0 bases, with 12 bases sitting between them. The DNA of the CDR3 is TGTGCCAGCAGTTTACGTGGGGCCAGCACAGATACGCAGTATTTT. Its translation is CASSLRGASTDTQYF.

The V call is TRBV5-6, the J call TRBJ1-5; 12 bases fit TRBD1. CDR1 is SGHDT and CDR2 is YYEEEE in the germline V gene. V was clipped by 3 bases and J by 7 bases; unmatched bases: 5. The CDR3 consists of 15 residues. The CDR3: CASSSGTGGWQPQHF. In nucleotides, the CDR3 is TGTGCCAGCAGCTCTGGGACAGGGGGCTGGCAGCCCCAGCATTTT. Filled out from reference TRBV5-6 and TRBJ1-5, the complete variable domain reads DAGVTQSPTHLIKTRGQQVTLRCSPKSGHDTVSWYQQALGQGPQFIFQYYEEEERQRGNFPDRFSGHQFPNYSSELNVNALLLGDSALYLCASSSGTGGWQPQHFGDGTRLSIL.

The V call is TRBV10-3, the J call TRBJ2-7; D possibly corresponds to TRBD2 (5 bases). V gave up 7 bases and J gave up 3 bases, with 13 bases separating them. The CDR3 spans 13 residues. CDR1 is ENHRY and CDR2 is SYGVKD in the germline V gene. Written as DNA, the CDR3 is TGTGCCATCACTACCGGGGAGTACTACGAGCAGTACTTC. Protein: CAITTGEYYEQYF.

The V call is TRBV7-9, the J call TRBJ2-7; the D gene is possibly TRBD2 (6 bases). Per the germline V gene, CDR1 is SEHNR and CDR2 is FQNEAQ (reference sequence). Trimming shortened V by 1 base and J by 2 bases, and 21 bases separated the two germline ends. The CDR3 runs 18 residues. The CDR3 nucleotides are TGTGCCAGCAGCTTAGAATGGGAGGAGGCACGCATTACCTACGAGCAGTACTTC. Its translation: CASSLEWEEARITYEQYF.

The chain carries TRBV9 and TRBJ2-2; D unresolved. The CDR3 consists of 14 residues. V gave up 0 bases and J gave up 4 bases, with 7 bases separating them. Germline CDR1 SGDLS, CDR2 YYNGEE. CDR3 DNA sequence: TGTGCCAGCAGCGTAGTACCTATCACCGGGGAGCTGTTTTTT. It is translated as CASSVVPITGELFF.

The rearrangement uses TRBV5-4 and TRBJ2-4; D is undetermined. V lost 2 bases and J 0 bases, leaving 6 bases between the germline ends. The CDR3 extends over 14 amino acids. CDR1 SGHNT and CDR2 YYREEE come from the germline V gene (reference sequence). The CDR3 coding sequence is TGTGCCAGCAGCTTATCAGAAGCCAAAAACATTCAGTACTTC. Translating it yields CASSLSEAKNIQYF.

The chain employs TRBV9 and TRBJ2-7, with TRBD1 identical over 7 bases. The germline V gene has CDR1 SGDLS and CDR2 YYNGEE. Trimming cost V 0 bases and J 0 bases; bases outside gene matches: 3. This CDR3 spans 15 amino acids. CDR3 sequence reads: CASSVGTGLSYEQYF. The DNA of the CDR3 is TGTGCCAGCAGCGTAGGGACAGGCCTCTCCTACGAGCAGTACTTC.